One sample yielded the 4 T cell receptor beta chains listed below, sequenced in a study of T-cell memory formation after mild COVID-19. TCRdb analysed the 5' RACE reads with MiXCR anew, one entry per CDR3 protein. The top ten hold about 8.7% of the sample, which has hundreds of thousands of distinct CDR3 sequences, about 22% seen once. The specimen was PBMCs or a T cell subset sorted from them (not recorded which). These receptors all come from an adult woman who had mild COVID-19 (a few samples of this study predate the infection). Cell type and time point are not known.

This clonotype has just a few counts. The rearrangement joins TRBV7-3 to TRBJ2-7; D possibly corresponds to TRBD2 (6 bases). Germline V CDR1 and CDR2: SGHTA, FQGTGA. This CDR3 spans 16 amino acids. V was shortened by 0 bases and J by 7 bases, with 19 bases between the two germline ends. CDR3 coding DNA: TGTGCCAGCAGCTTAACCCCAGGCTCCGCCGGAGGGGAGCAGTACTTC. This translates into CASSLTPGSAGGEQYF.

This clonotype turned up a few times. The rearrangement uses TRBV4-2 and TRBJ2-1; a possible D gene is TRBD2 (6 bases). The CDR3 consists of 15 residues. CDR1 is LGHNA, CDR2 YNFKEQ, per germline. Deletions cut 3 bases from V and 7 bases from J, with 16 bases between. The CDR3 region is CASSQETFLANEQFF. In DNA, the CDR3 is TGTGCCAGCAGCCAGGAAACCTTCCTAGCGAATGAGCAGTTCTTC.

This chain uses TRBV19 with TRBJ2-1; the match to TRBD1 covers 7 bases. V was pared by 10 bases and J by 7 bases, with 10 bases of the junction left unmatched. The CDR3 is 13 amino acids. Germline V gene sequence: CDR1 LNHDA, CDR2 SQIVND (reference sequence). The CDR3 DNA reads as TGTGCCACCAGGGGTAGGGGGCGGAATGAGCAGTTCTTC. Amino acids: CATRGRGRNEQFF. The full variable domain, with the rest looked up from reference TRBV19 and TRBJ2-1, is DGGITQSPKYLFRKEGQNVTLSCEQNLNHDAMYWYRQDPGQGLRLIYYSQIVNDFQKGDIAEGYSVSREKKESFPLTVTSAQKNPTAFYLCATRGRGRNEQFFGPGTRLTVL.

The chain has TRBV5-6 and TRBJ2-3, with D unclear. Germline V gene sequence: CDR1 SGHDT, CDR2 YYEEEE. V was pared by 5 bases and J by 4 bases, with 23 bases between. The CDR3 is made up of 17 amino acids. This chain's CDR3 is CASSSPSTTPPPDTQYF. The CDR3 DNA reads TGTGCCAGCAGTTCCCCGAGCACTACTCCACCACCAGATACGCAGTATTTT.